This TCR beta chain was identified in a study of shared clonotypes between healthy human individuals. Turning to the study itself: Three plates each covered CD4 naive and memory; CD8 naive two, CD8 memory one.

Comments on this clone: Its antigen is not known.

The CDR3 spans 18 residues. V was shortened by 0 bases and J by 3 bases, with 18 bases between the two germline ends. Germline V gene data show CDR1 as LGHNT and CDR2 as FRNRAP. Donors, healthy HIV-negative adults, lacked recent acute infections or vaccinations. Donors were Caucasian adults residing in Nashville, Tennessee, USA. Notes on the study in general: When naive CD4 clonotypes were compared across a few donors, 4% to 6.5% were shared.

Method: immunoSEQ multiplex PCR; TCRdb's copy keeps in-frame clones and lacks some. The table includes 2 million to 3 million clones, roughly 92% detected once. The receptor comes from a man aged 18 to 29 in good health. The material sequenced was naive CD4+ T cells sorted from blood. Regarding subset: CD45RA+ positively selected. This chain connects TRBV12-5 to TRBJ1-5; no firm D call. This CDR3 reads CASGLVPIWSSSNQPQHF. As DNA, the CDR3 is TGTGCTAGTGGTTTGGTACCCATTTGGAGCAGTTCCAATCAGCCCCAGCATTTT.